This TCR beta chain comes out of a study of regulatory T cells in long-lasting Graves disease. The CDR3 runs 12 residues. Between the trimmed V and J ends, which lost 3 bases and 3 bases, there was a span of 4 bases. As for time point: newly diagnosed GD, antithyroid drugs for less than 3 months. The TCR library was prepared using RNA isolated from PBMCs. This clonotype has at least ten counts. Its matching antigen is unknown. Points from the study as a whole: Persistent Graves' disease cases displayed lower TCR diversity than newly diagnosed ones. Persistent disease was characterized by preferential usage of TRBV28, TRBJ1-2 and TRBJ2-5.

Building of the TCR beta libraries involved iRepertoire HTBI primers and Arm-PCR of CDR3 regions. TCRdb processed the multiplex PCR reads anew with MiXCR; each CDR3 protein has one entry. Seen here are hundreds of thousands of distinct CDR3 sequences, 15% observed once, and the top ten hold approximately 7.8%. These data were likewise used in another study, on T cells in Graves' hyperthyroidism and ophthalmopathy. This second report adds: Carried out on the TCR CDR3, a first-round RT-PCR used the HTBI primer set.

The chain has TRBV12-3 or TRBV12-4 and TRBJ2-3; D ambiguous. The sample was peripheral blood mononuclear cells (PBMCs), taken at new diagnosis, from a patient treated with antithyroid drugs. This TCR came from a woman aged 40 to 50 with Graves disease. The CDR3 DNA sequence: TGTGCCAGCAGTTTTTTGACAGATACGCAGTATTTT. Its translation: CASSFLTDTQYF.